This T cell receptor (beta chain) was sequenced in a study of molecular identifiers for immune sequencing clone quantification. The use of previously described methods and listed TCR primers produced the bulk TCR libraries. One entry per CDR3 protein, called by TCRdb with MiXCR from the PCR reads. Here the sample spans roughly 100,000 distinct CDR3 sequences, about a third being singletons. Notes on the study in general: Effector cells had over 99% of their molecules in clones above 20 RNA copies, while naive cells had under 1%.

With respect to this clonotype: The antigen remains undetermined. Germline and junction disagree at one end, which may indicate a read error.

This CDR3 is 14 amino acids long. The genes are TRBV5-3 and TRBJ2-3; maybe TRBD2 (6 bases). TRBV5-3 is identified as an open reading frame with a role that is uncertain. The receptor comes from a human donor in good health. Some libraries in this study had Jurkat cell RNA spiked in. Material for sequencing was naive CD8+ T cells from blood, with Jurkat cell RNA spiked in. Subset reported: FACS-sorted CD8+CD4-CCR7+CD45RA+ naive T cells. Here the CDR3 DNA reads TGTGCCAGCAGCTTGGAGGGCCTCTCAGATACGCAGTATTTT. It translates to CASSLEGLSDTQYF.